Shown below are 7 T cell receptor beta chains from a single sample sequenced in a study of OX40 agonist ivuxolimab in advanced cancers. TCRdb's table, derived via immunoSEQ multiplex PCR, lists solely in-frame clones and lacks some. Among around 76,000 clones, around 92% were seen once, and the ten largest hold more than 8%. The sample was CD4+ or CD8+ T cells sorted from blood, taken in a trial of the OX40 agonist ivuxolimab. The receptors were sampled from an adult with an advanced solid tumor such as melanoma, head and neck, liver or kidney cancer.

This sequence joins TRBV5-1 and TRBJ1-2, with no clear D. This CDR3 comprises 13 residues. V lost 4 bases to trimming and J lost 2 bases, with 9 bases between them. Germline assignment: CDR1 SGHRS and CDR2 YFSETQ. The CDR3 DNA is TGCGCCAGCAGCCGGACTCTCAACTATGGCTACACCTTC. Encoded protein: CASSRTLNYGYTF.

The chain has TRBV4-1 and TRBJ2-7, with D perhaps TRBD2 (5 bases). This CDR3 is 15 amino acids long. V was pared by 0 bases and J by 7 bases, with 16 bases between. Germline CDR1 and CDR2: MGHRA and YSYEKL. CDR3 in DNA: TGCGCCAGCAGCCAAGATGAGGGTACCGCTTGGGAGCAGTACTTC. This codes for CASSQDEGTAWEQYF.

The chain uses TRBV20-1 and TRBJ2-5; D remains unclear. With 5 bases removed from V and 4 bases from J, the gap between germline ends came to 8 bases. This CDR3 region has 11 residues. Per germline, CDR1 DFQATT and CDR2 SNEGSKA (reference sequence). The CDR3 loop is CSASDGETQYF. In nucleotides, the CDR3 is TGCAGTGCTTCGGACGGAGAGACCCAGTACTTC.

This clone was seen once. The CDR3 coding sequence is TGTGCCAGCAGCCCCCGGGGGGGACTAGCGATCCCCTGGGGAGAGACCCAGTACTTC. Its translation: CASSPRGGLAIPWGETQYF. This rearrangement joins TRBV7-9 to TRBJ2-5, with 10 positions matching TRBD2. V lost 5 bases, J lost 4 bases, and 19 bases stayed unmatched. CDR1 SEHNR and CDR2 FQNEAQ come from the germline V gene (reference sequence). The length of the CDR3 is 19 residues.

This sequence joins TRBV14 and TRBJ2-3, with TRBD1 matching 10 bases. CDR1 is SGHDN and CDR2 is FVKESK in the germline V gene. V lost 0 bases to trimming and J lost 4 bases; unmatched junction nucleotides: 10. The CDR3 totals 18 residues. CDR3: CASSQDIGRDRGPDTQYF. The DNA of the CDR3 is TGTGCCAGCAGCCAAGATATTGGTAGGGACAGGGGCCCAGATACGCAGTATTTT.

The rearrangement links TRBV6-4 to TRBJ2-7, with a possible D match to TRBD2 (5 bases). Germline V gives CDR1 MRHNA, CDR2 SNTAGT. The CDR3 is 16 amino acids. V gave up 8 bases and J gave up 7 bases, with 27 bases separating them. CDR3: CASQPYAQKEQREQYF. The CDR3 DNA is TGTGCCAGCCAACCTTATGCCCAGAAAGAACAGCGGGAGCAGTACTTC.

The chain carries TRBV7-2 and TRBJ1-4; D gene uncertain. The CDR3 extends over 14 amino acids. Germline V gives CDR1 SGHTA, CDR2 FQGNSA. V gave up 5 bases and J gave up 1 base, with 8 bases separating them. The CDR3 DNA sequence: TGTGCCAGCAGCCCCCCCGGAACTAATGAAAAACTGTTTTTT. Translation gives CASSPPGTNEKLFF.